The 16 T cell receptor beta chains below all came from one sample that was sequenced in a study of cytomegalovirus exposure and HLA in healthy donors. Sequenced by immunoSEQ multiplex PCR; TCRdb stores in-frame clones only, minus some. The sample yields 120,000 or so clones, around 88% seen once. Sequencing used PBMCs. The receptors were gathered from a man between 18 and 35 years old in good health and CMV-seronegative.

This clone was found once. The chain employs TRBV5-1 and TRBJ2-7; the D gene is possibly TRBD2 (5 bases). From germline, CDR1 is SGHRS and CDR2 YFSETQ. V shed 5 bases and J shed 0 bases, with 9 bases lying between them. The length of the CDR3 is 13 residues. The CDR3 loop reads CASRVGSSYEQYF. The CDR3 bases are TGCGCCAGCAGGGTGGGGAGCTCCTACGAGCAGTACTTC. Combining the CDR3 with reference TRBV5-1 and TRBJ2-7 gives the whole variable domain KAGVTQTPRYLIKTRGQQVTLSCSPISGHRSVSWYQQTPGQGLQFLFEYFSETQRNKGNFPGRFSGRQFSNSRSEMNVSTLELGDSALYLCASRVGSSYEQYFGPGTRLTVT.

The rearrangement links TRBV5-1 to TRBJ1-1; a weak D match, TRBD1 (6 bases). The V gene's germline CDR1 is SGHRS and CDR2 YFSETQ. The CDR3 totals 14 residues. The germline V and J ends were trimmed by 4 bases and 4 bases, with 14 bases remaining between them. CDR3 DNA sequence: TGCGCCAGCAGCGACGCCCAGGGGACCACTGAAGCTTTCTTT. The encoded protein is CASSDAQGTTEAFF.

The chain links TRBV2 to TRBJ2-3; 7 bases match TRBD1. Germline V gives CDR1 SNHLY, CDR2 FYNNEI. CDR3 length: 14 residues. Trimming took 6 bases from V and 1 from J; bases not matched to a gene: 4. The CDR3 here is CASSRQGRTDTQYF. DNA for the CDR3: TGTGCCAGCAGCCGACAGGGCCGCACAGATACGCAGTATTTT.

This clone was detected only a few times. CDR3 region: CSAGLAGRLRYEQYF. CDR3 DNA sequence: TGCAGCGCTGGACTAGCGGGCCGCCTACGCTACGAGCAGTACTTC. The rearrangement joins TRBV29-1 to TRBJ2-7; TRBD2 matches at 11 bases. Germline-derived CDR1 and CDR2 are SQVTM and ANQGSEA. This CDR3 has 15 amino acids. V lost 7 bases and J lost 3; bases outside the gene matches: 11.

The CDR3 nucleotides are TGTGCCAGCTCACCAACAGGGGGACAGACCGGAAACACCATATATTTT. As protein: CASSPTGGQTGNTIYF. This chain links TRBV18 with TRBJ1-3, with 8 bases matching TRBD1. This CDR3 comprises 16 residues. The V gene end was trimmed by 2 bases and the J gene end by 4 bases; junction bases not matched to a gene: 7. Germline-derived CDR1 and CDR2 are KGHSH and LQKENI.

This clone was counted only a few times. The V gene is TRBV30, the J gene TRBJ1-6; 7 bases match TRBD1. Germline V lookup: CDR1 GTSNPN, CDR2 SVGIG (reference sequence). Trimming took 5 bases from V and 7 from J; bases not matched to a gene: 5. This CDR3 is built from 13 residues. This chain's CDR3 is CAWADRENSPLHF. CDR3 nucleotides: TGTGCCTGGGCCGACAGGGAAAATTCACCCCTCCACTTT. The variable domain in full, with the rest retrieved from reference TRBV30 and TRBJ1-6, is SQTIHQWPATLVQPVGSPLSLECTVEGTSNPNLYWYRQAAGRGLQLLFYSVGIGQISSEVPQNLSASRPQDRQFILSSKKLLLSDSGFYLCAWADRENSPLHFGNGTRLTVT.

The chain uses TRBV27 and TRBJ1-5, with D possibly being TRBD1 (5 bases). Trimming took 5 bases from V and 6 from J, leaving 17 bases between them. CDR3 length equals 15 residues. CDR1 and CDR2 (germline): MNHEY, SMNVEV (reference sequence). The CDR3 spells CASSPLGGGIQPQHF. CDR3 DNA sequence: TGTGCCAGCAGTCCCCTCGGGGGTGGTATTCAGCCCCAGCATTTT.

The rearrangement links TRBV2 to TRBJ1-3; no definite D call. With 8 bases removed from V and 0 bases from J, the gap between germline ends came to 11 bases. The length of the CDR3 is 14 residues. Germline assignment: CDR1 SNHLY and CDR2 FYNNEI. The CDR3 loop reads CASFHRSSGNTIYF. In DNA, the CDR3 is TGTGCCAGCTTTCATCGGAGCTCTGGAAACACCATATATTTT. Combining the CDR3 with reference TRBV2 and TRBJ1-3 gives the whole variable domain EPEVTQTPSHQVTQMGQEVILRCVPISNHLYFYWYRQILGQKVEFLVSFYNNEISEKSEIFDDQFSVERPDGSNFTLKIRSTKLEDSAMYFCASFHRSSGNTIYFGEGSWLTVV.

The rearrangement uses TRBV4-2 and TRBJ2-3, with 10 bases lining up with TRBD1. The CDR3 runs 16 residues. V trimming: 2 bases; J trimming: 4 bases; junction bases outside the gene matches: 6. The germline V gene has CDR1 LGHNA and CDR2 YNFKEQ. CDR3 nucleotides: TGTGCCAGCAGCCAAATGACAGGGGGCCTCCCAGATACGCAGTATTTT. This sequence encodes CASSQMTGGLPDTQYF.

This sequence joins TRBV9 and TRBJ2-6; TRBD2 is a possible D gene (6 bases). V was trimmed by 4 bases and J by 0 bases, leaving 20 bases between them. Germline-derived CDR1 and CDR2 are SGDLS and YYNGEE. This CDR3 region has 19 residues. The CDR3 bases are TGTGCCAGCAGCCCTTCGGGGGAGCTGTCAGGCTCTGGGGCCAACGTCCTGACTTTC. It is translated as CASSPSGELSGSGANVLTF.

The rearrangement joins TRBV11-2 to TRBJ2-5, with D maybe TRBD1 (5 bases). Germline V gene lookup returns CDR1 SGHAT and CDR2 FQNNGV. Deletions cut 4 bases from V and 4 bases from J, with 13 bases between. This CDR3 contains 14 residues. The CDR3 bases are TGTGCCAGCAGCTCGACAGACGGCCGAGAGACCCAGTACTTC. This encodes CASSSTDGRETQYF.

In its sample, this clone was seen a few times. V is TRBV4-1 and J is TRBJ2-5; D is possibly TRBD2 (6 bases). Germline-derived CDR1 and CDR2 are MGHRA and YSYEKL. The CDR3 sequence is 15 residues long. The V end was cut by 1 base, the J end by 3 bases, with 12 bases between. For the CDR3, the DNA is TGCGCCAGCAGCCAAGTCGGCGGGGCCAAAGAGACCCAGTACTTC. It is translated as CASSQVGGAKETQYF.

V and J are TRBV5-4 and TRBJ1-1, with D unresolved. Trimming pared 4 bases from V and 1 base from J, leaving 11 bases between. CDR3 length: 14 amino acids. Germline V lookup: CDR1 SGHNT, CDR2 YYREEE (reference sequence). This CDR3 reads CASSPSVGNTEAFF. Written as DNA, the CDR3 is TGTGCCAGCAGCCCTTCGGTCGGGAACACTGAAGCTTTCTTT.

The V and J genes are TRBV7-9 and TRBJ1-4, with D unclear. This CDR3 has 15 residues. Trimming took off 5 bases at V and 0 bases at J, with 10 bases between the two ends. Germline CDR1 and CDR2: SEHNR and FQNEAQ (reference sequence). CDR3 bases: TGTGCCAGCAGCCCCCGGGGAGCAACTAATGAAAAACTGTTTTTT. Translated: CASSPRGATNEKLFF.

The chain has TRBV29-1 and TRBJ2-5; D is perhaps TRBD2 (5 bases). There are 16 residues in the CDR3. Germline V gene lookup returns CDR1 SQVTM and CDR2 ANQGSEA. The V gene lost 3 bases and the J gene lost 0 bases, with 17 bases spanning the gap. The CDR3 protein is CSVDLKRRRDQETQYF. CDR3 DNA sequence: TGCAGCGTTGACCTAAAGCGGCGGCGGGACCAAGAGACCCAGTACTTC.

The chain couples TRBV9 to TRBJ1-1; unclear D gene. The germline V gene encodes CDR1 SGDLS and CDR2 YYNGEE. CDR3 length equals 14 residues. V dropped 0 bases and J dropped 5 bases, with 11 bases sitting between them. CDR3 nucleotides: TGTGCCAGCAGCGTAGGGAGATTGGAAACTGAAGCTTTCTTT. Amino acids: CASSVGRLETEAFF.